The present T cell receptor beta chain was sequenced within a study of blood T cell repertoires in COVID-19 (dated by TCRdb to 2020 to 2022). With regard to the full study: Collaborator samples came from the United States, Italy and Spain and covered acute and convalescent phases of COVID-19. The prospective study material was composed of cDNA or gDNA derived from T cells, B-cell-depleted T cells, or PBMCs. The dataset comprised deeply sampled blood TCRbeta repertoires from subjects exposed to, actively infected with, or recovered from COVID-19. The repertoires were made available in a free public database intended to serve as a resource for research on the immune response to SARS-CoV-2. Samples were obtained from the ongoing ImmuneRACE study (first 160 participants) and from 1,000 to 1,500 subjects provided by 6 global collaborators. Sample metadata almost always included a de-identified subject ID, COVID-19 status, age in years and sex. Where available, HLA class I and class II types were obtained from metadata supplied by the sample provider rather than from assay-based typing.

V is pruned by 5 bases and J by 2 bases, leaving 9 bases of the junction without a gene match. The germline V gene provides CDR1 SGHAT and CDR2 FQNNGV. Reading from cysteine to phenylalanine, the CDR3 counts 17 amino acids. The entry retains the CDR3 DNA only, 51 bases that are in frame from base 1. The collaborating institutions used their own protocols to collect whole blood in K2EDTA tubes. Collaborator samples were shipped for TCRbeta analysis as frozen whole blood, isolated PBMCs, or DNA extracted from either sample type. TCRbeta CDR3 regions were amplified from genomic DNA using the immunoSEQ Assay, a bias-controlled multiplex PCR. In the original analysis: The number of nucleated cells in each sample was estimated by amplification of reference gene primers within the assay. To quantify the absolute abundance of each unique TCRbeta CDR3 rearrangement, sequence reads were collapsed and filtered. Productive Simpson clonality was computed per sample as the square root of Simpson's diversity index over productive rearrangements. TCRdb's version of the immuneACCESS table is confined to in-frame rearrangements and falls short of the full clone set. An unresolved V gene accounts for under half of the shortfall where checked; the remainder is of unknown origin. The DNA gave D and trimming, while V, J and clone size come from that table. Across this sample there are roughly 98,000 clones, with roughly 77% seen only once. The ten top clones hold less than 15% of the sample.

Regarding this clone: Its antigen remains undetermined. No qualities accompany the bases; no much larger clone lies one base away.

Study-wide conclusions, independent of this receptor: How much clinical and demographic metadata was included differed by source and by participant, and the metadata was provided uncurated.

The receptor chain draws on TRBV11-2 and TRBJ2-2; 9 middle bases align to TRBD1. The source material was peripheral blood. The TCR comes from a human donor in a cohort sampled during active COVID-19. This receptor carries the CDR3 CASSVLPGQGNTGELFF. In nucleotide form, the sequence is TGTGCCAGCAGCGTACTCCCGGGACAGGGAAACACCGGGGAGCTGTTTTTT.